This TCR beta chain was captured in a study of tumor and adjacent non-tumor tissue in lung cancer. Findings of the study overall: Top 100 clones took a larger repertoire share in normal lung.

The library came from three nested PCR rounds adapted from ARM-PCR protocols. TCRdb analysed the multiplex PCR reads with MiXCR anew, one entry per CDR3 protein. The sample yields about 82,000 distinct CDR3 sequences, roughly 80% seen once. The template was RNA from unsorted bulk tissue. Donors were chemotherapy-naive, newly diagnosed lung cancer surgical patients in China, August–late 2014. To note about this clonotype: Its cognate antigen is unknown. The germline gene is not matched at one end of the junction; a read error may be the cause.

CDR3 length equals 12 residues. Input material: lung tumor tissue. The TCR was taken from a woman aged 45-65 years with non-small cell lung cancer. V usage is TRBV12-3 or TRBV12-4 and J usage is TRBJ2-3, with 7 bases fitting TRBD2. This CDR3 reads CVTREQADRQYF. The DNA for the CDR3 is TGTGTCACGCGGGAGCAGGCAGATAGGCAGTATTTT.